The sequence of this T cell receptor beta chain was determined in a study of blood T cell repertoires in COVID-19. For the study at large: Donors in the United States, Italy and Spain gave samples during acute or convalescent COVID-19. Sample material is recorded as cDNA or gDNA derived from T cells, B-cell-depleted T cells, or PBMCs.

Per the germline V gene, CDR1 is SGHAT and CDR2 is FQNNGV. The length of the CDR3 is 12 amino acids, counting both ends. In the authors' methods: Scientists estimated how many nucleated cells there were by amplifying reference gene primers. Method: immunoSEQ multiplex PCR; TCRdb's copy keeps in-frame clones and lacks some. V, J and clone size were drawn from that table, and D and trimming were deduced from the DNA. The table includes some 370,000 clones, more than 75% detected once. In the case of this clone: Because the CDR3's place on the DNA is in doubt, the DNA is left out and the CDR3 is given as listed by TCRdb.

Seattle patients were enrolled while actively infected and followed longitudinally. The chain combines TRBV11-2 with TRBJ2-2; no check of the table's D call, TRBD1, against the DNA was made. This TCR derives from a woman in her 30s with COVID-19, enrolled during active disease. The sequenced sample was peripheral blood. Here the CDR3 reads CASSFGTGTNFF.